This T cell receptor beta chain came from a study of T cell responses to AZD1222 COVID-19 vaccine. The wider study: Samples with a second dose at about 4 or about 12 weeks were pooled together. The study, taken as a whole, reports: Vaccine-associated CD4 TCRs ranged over spike, dominating at 160-218 and 743-854. Compared with day 0, the breadth and depth of the Spike-specific TCR repertoire rose significantly after two doses of AZD1222. In the spike-specific TCR repertoire, nearly half reportedly target unmutated variant regions.

In its sample, this clone was seen once. Its specificity is unknown. TCRdb's copy holds only in-frame clones and misses some; the assay was immunoSEQ multiplex PCR. The table has some 140,000 clones, around nine tenths seen once. The CDR3 consists of 14 residues. Per the germline V gene, CDR1 is SNHLY and CDR2 is FYNNEI. V was pared by 6 bases and J by 8 bases, with 17 bases between. The source of this sequence is an adult in good health. The sequenced sample was peripheral blood, obtained on day 0 of AZD1222 vaccination. V is TRBV2 and J is TRBJ2-1; D unclear. CDR3 DNA: TGTGCCAGCAGCTCTGAGTCCGGAGAGGATGAGCAGTTCTTC. Protein product: CASSSESGEDEQFF.